Listed below are T cell receptor beta chains from one sample, sequenced in a study of blood T cell repertoires in COVID-19. Data came from immunoSEQ multiplex PCR; TCRdb stores just in-frame clones and leaves some out. The data contain under 250,000 clones, 70% to 90% of them singletons. What was sequenced was peripheral blood. Source of these receptors: a woman aged 55 to 70 with active or convalescent COVID-19. Each CDR3 is given with its conserved first and last residue. D genes are given only for firm matches. Clone size appears in some rows only: once, few, many, or a class for an expanded clone.

TRBV27	TRBJ2-3	once	TRBD2	CASSLGTSGRAANTDTQYF	TGTGCCAGCAGTCTTGGGACTAGCGGGAGGGCCGCAAACACAGATACGCAGTATTTT
TRBV5-5	TRBJ2-5	-	-	CASSKQGTREETQYF	TGTGCCAGCAGTAAACAGGGTACCAGGGAAGAGACCCAGTACTTC
TRBV5-1	TRBJ1-3	few	-	CASSLWRGTGNTIYF	TGCGCCAGCAGCTTGTGGCGGGGGACCGGAAACACCATATATTTT
TRBV10-1	TRBJ1-1	once	-	CASSESRAGREAFF	TGCGCCAGCAGTGAGTCGCGAGCGGGGCGTGAAGCTTTCTTT
TRBV19	TRBJ2-2	-	-	CATGRGQNTGELFF	TGTGCCACCGGGAGAGGTCAGAACACCGGGGAGCTGTTTTTT
TRBV5-1	TRBJ2-3	-	TRBD2	CASCGRADTQYF	TGCGCCAGCTGTGGGAGGGCAGATACGCAGTATTTT
TRBV30	TRBJ1-2	-	-	CAWSVGGTYNGYTF	TGTGCCTGGAGTGTGGGGGGAACGTATAATGGCTACACCTTC
TRBV9	TRBJ2-2	-	-	CASSVLATNTGELFF	TGTGCCAGCAGCGTTCTAGCGACGAACACCGGGGAGCTGTTTTTT
TRBV19	TRBJ2-7	-	TRBD1	CATSGGRDLGYEQYF	TGTGCCACCTCAGGGGGCCGGGACTTAGGCTACGAGCAGTACTTC
TRBV2	TRBJ2-5	-	-	CASSERRDGAETQYF	TGTGCCAGCAGTGAACGGCGGGACGGGGCAGAGACCCAGTACTTC
TRBV27	TRBJ2-1	once	TRBD2	CASSQLAGRTNEQFF	TGTGCCAGCAGTCAACTAGCGGGACGCACCAATGAGCAGTTCTTC
TRBV3-1/TRBV3-2	TRBJ2-5	-	TRBD2	CASSRASGQETQYF	TGTGCCAGCAGCCGGGCTAGCGGCCAAGAGACCCAGTACTTC
TRBV24-1	TRBJ2-1	-	TRBD2	CATSDPAGGSYNEQFF	TGTGCCACCAGTGACCCAGCGGGAGGCTCCTACAATGAGCAGTTCTTC
TRBV4-1	TRBJ2-5	-	TRBD1	CASSPLGQGLQETQYF	TGCGCCAGCAGCCCCCTCGGACAGGGTCTCCAAGAGACCCAGTACTTC
TRBV2	TRBJ2-2	-	TRBD1	CASRPGTGNTGELFF	TGTGCCAGCAGACCCGGGACAGGTAACACCGGGGAGCTGTTTTTT
TRBV7-9	TRBJ1-1	-	-	CASSLGQATEAFF	TGTGCCAGCAGCTTAGGACAGGCCACTGAAGCTTTCTTT
TRBV15	TRBJ2-5	-	TRBD2	CATSREPGLTSGGPEYQETQYF	TGTGCCACCAGCAGAGAACCCGGGTTGACTAGCGGGGGCCCCGAGTACCAAGAGACCCAGTACTTC
TRBV5-8	TRBJ2-1	large	-	CASSSPRGINNEQFF	TGTGCCAGCAGCTCCCCTAGAGGGATCAACAATGAGCAGTTCTTC
TRBV4-2	TRBJ2-3	few	-	CASSLDKITATSTDTQYF	TGTGCCAGCAGCCTTGACAAGATTACAGCTACTAGCACAGATACGCAGTATTTT
TRBV11-2	TRBJ1-3	-	-	CASSSGRNTIYF	TGTGCCAGCAGCTCCGGGAGGAACACCATATATTTT
TRBV9	TRBJ1-6	-	-	CASSPRTDHSPLHF	TGTGCCAGCAGCCCCCGGACAGATCATTCACCCCTCCACTTT
TRBV18	TRBJ2-7	-	-	CASAAGTISYEQYF	TGTGCCAGCGCCGCCGGGACAATCTCCTACGAGCAGTACTTC
TRBV19	TRBJ1-1	few	-	CASSRTAEDTEAFF	TGTGCCAGTAGTAGGACAGCGGAAGACACTGAAGCTTTCTTT
TRBV19	TRBJ1-2	-	-	CASSMGDSRYGYTF	TGTGCCAGTAGTATGGGTGACTCCCGGTATGGCTACACCTTC
TRBV6-5	TRBJ1-1	-	-	CASAPTGTEAFF	TGTGCCAGCGCCCCTACAGGGACTGAAGCTTTCTTT
TRBV4-1	TRBJ2-7	-	-	CASSQGPRARLSEYEQYF	TGCGCCAGCAGCCAAGGGCCCCGTGCTCGACTATCGGAGTACGAGCAGTACTTC
TRBV7-8	TRBJ2-7	-	-	CASSLETVSYEQYF	TGTGCCAGCAGCTTAGAAACAGTCTCCTACGAGCAGTACTTC
TRBV5-1	TRBJ2-2	-	-	CASSPAGNTGELFF	TGCGCCAGCAGCCCCGCAGGGAACACCGGGGAGCTGTTTTTT
TRBV29-1	TRBJ2-5	-	TRBD2	CSVRTSGIQTQYF	TGCAGCGTCAGGACTAGCGGGATCCAGACCCAGTACTTC
TRBV3-1/TRBV3-2	TRBJ1-1	-	-	CASSQDPGGRRAFF	TGTGCCAGCAGCCAAGATCCGGGGGGCAGGAGAGCTTTCTTT
TRBV12-3/TRBV12-4	TRBJ2-7	-	TRBD1	CASSLRDRGQQYF	TGTGCCAGCAGTTTACGGGACAGGGGGCAGCAGTACTTC
TRBV28	TRBJ1-5	few	TRBD1	CASSFRDRGNQPQHF	TGTGCCAGCAGTTTCCGGGACAGGGGCAATCAGCCCCAGCATTTT
TRBV13	TRBJ2-3	-	-	CASSLVETGTDTQYF	TGTGCCAGCAGCTTAGTCGAGACAGGCACAGATACGCAGTATTTT
TRBV6-5	TRBJ1-2	-	TRBD1	CASRPTGGNYGYTF	TGTGCCAGCAGACCGACAGGGGGCAACTATGGCTACACCTTC
TRBV24-1	TRBJ2-3	-	TRBD1	CATSDRGQELDTQYF	TGTGCCACCAGTGACCGGGGACAGGAATTAGATACGCAGTATTTT
TRBV18	TRBJ2-5	-	-	CASSPGQGETQYF	TGTGCCAGCTCACCAGGGCAGGGAGAGACCCAGTACTTC
TRBV28	TRBJ1-5	-	-	CASSSGNQPQHF	TGTGCCAGCAGCTCAGGTAATCAGCCCCAGCATTTT
TRBV27	TRBJ1-1	-	-	CASSRSGSGTEAFF	TGTGCCAGCAGTCGCTCGGGGTCGGGGACTGAAGCTTTCTTT
TRBV11-3	TRBJ1-6	-	-	CASSLRQAGNSPLHF	TGTGCCAGCAGCTTACGGCAGGCTGGGAATTCACCCCTCCACTTT